What follows describes a single TCR beta chain. What it binds is not known. This record comes from a study of OX40 agonist ivuxolimab in advanced cancers. General study points: The study did not work out the antigen specificity of the expanded peripheral T cells.

Libraries were prepared by immunoSEQ multiplex PCR; TCRdb keeps only in-frame clonotypes and omits some of them. This sample has tens of thousands of clones, with 85% to 90% found just once. Blood was sampled at baseline, cycle 4 day 1, and cycle 7 day 1. The ends were cut back, 3 bases at V and 2 bases at J, with 9 bases in the middle. Germline CDR1 and CDR2: KGHSH and LQKENI. CDR3 length equals 14 residues. V is TRBV18 and J is TRBJ2-3, with D maybe TRBD2 (6 bases). This specimen consisted of CD4+ or CD8+ T cells sorted from blood, obtained in a trial of the OX40 agonist ivuxolimab. The TCR was taken from an adult with an advanced solid tumor such as melanoma, head and neck, liver or kidney cancer. CDR3 bases: TGTGCCAGCTCACCGACTAGAAACACAGATACGCAGTATTTT. It is translated as CASSPTRNTDTQYF.